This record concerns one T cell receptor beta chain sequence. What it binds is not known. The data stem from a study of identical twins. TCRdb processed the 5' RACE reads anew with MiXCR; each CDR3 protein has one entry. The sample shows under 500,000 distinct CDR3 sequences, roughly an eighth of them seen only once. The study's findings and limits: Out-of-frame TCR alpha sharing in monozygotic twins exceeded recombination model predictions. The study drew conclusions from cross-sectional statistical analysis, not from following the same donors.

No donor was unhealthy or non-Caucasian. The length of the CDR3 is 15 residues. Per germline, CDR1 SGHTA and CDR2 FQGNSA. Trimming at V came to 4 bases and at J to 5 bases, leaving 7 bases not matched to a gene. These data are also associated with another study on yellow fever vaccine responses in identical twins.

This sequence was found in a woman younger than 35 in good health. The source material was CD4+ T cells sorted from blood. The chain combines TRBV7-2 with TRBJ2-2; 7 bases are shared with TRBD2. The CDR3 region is CASSSSGGTTGELFF. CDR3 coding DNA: TGTGCCAGCAGCTCATCCGGGGGGACGACCGGGGAGCTGTTTTTT. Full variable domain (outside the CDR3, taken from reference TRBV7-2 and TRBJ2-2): GAGVSQSPSNKVTEKGKDVELRCDPISGHTALYWYRQSLGQGLEFLIYFQGNSAPDKSGLPSDRFSAERTGGSVSTLTIQRTQQEDSAVYLCASSSSGGTTGELFFGEGSRLTVL.